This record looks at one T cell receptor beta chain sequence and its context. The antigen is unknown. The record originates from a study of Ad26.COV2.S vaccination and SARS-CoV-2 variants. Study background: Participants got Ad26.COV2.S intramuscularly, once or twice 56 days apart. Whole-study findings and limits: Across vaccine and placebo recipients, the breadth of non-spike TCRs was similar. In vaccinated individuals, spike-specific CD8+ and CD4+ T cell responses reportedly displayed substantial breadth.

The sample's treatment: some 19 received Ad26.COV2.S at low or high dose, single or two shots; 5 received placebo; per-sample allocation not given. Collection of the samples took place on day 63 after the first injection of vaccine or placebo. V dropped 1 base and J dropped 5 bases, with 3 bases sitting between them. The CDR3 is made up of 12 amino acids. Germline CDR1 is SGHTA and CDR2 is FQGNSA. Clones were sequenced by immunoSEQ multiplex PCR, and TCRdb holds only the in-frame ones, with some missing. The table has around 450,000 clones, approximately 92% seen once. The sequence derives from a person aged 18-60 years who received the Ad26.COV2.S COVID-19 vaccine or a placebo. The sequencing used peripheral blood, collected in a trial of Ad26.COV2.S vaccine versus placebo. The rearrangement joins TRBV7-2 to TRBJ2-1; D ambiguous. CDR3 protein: CASSLVHNEQFF. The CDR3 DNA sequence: TGTGCCAGCAGCTTAGTCCACAATGAGCAGTTCTTC.